This TCR beta chain originates from a study of immune evolution from preneoplasia to lung adenocarcinoma. This clone came up once. Sequenced by immunoSEQ multiplex PCR; TCRdb stores in-frame clones only, minus some. The table includes approximately 3,000 clones, 60% to 75% detected once. Unmatched junction bases numbered 9, after V lost 1 base and J lost 4 bases. Looked up from germline, CDR1 is MGHRA and CDR2 is YSYEKL. The length of the CDR3 is 20 residues. The TCR originated in a person aged 60-79 years with lung adenocarcinoma. Material for sequencing was FFPE minimally invasive lung adenocarcinoma tissue. V gene TRBV4-1 combines with J gene TRBJ2-2; 16 nucleotides match TRBD2. This chain's CDR3 is CASSQGGGTSGRAGTGELFF. DNA for the CDR3: TGCGCCAGCAGCCAAGGAGGAGGGACTAGCGGGAGGGCTGGCACCGGGGAGCTGTTTTTT.